The 5 T cell receptor beta chains given below trace back to one sample, sequenced in a study of shared clonotypes between healthy human individuals. Only in-frame clones appear in the TCRdb table, and some are missing; sequencing was by immunoSEQ multiplex PCR. The sample lists 450,000 to 500,000 clones; approximately 82% were seen once. Sequenced sample: PBMCs. The origin of the receptors is a woman aged 40 to 49 in good health. Some clones in this sample may be carry-over from other donors' samples.

The chain recombines TRBV4-2 with TRBJ1-5; the D is unclear. CDR1 LGHNA and CDR2 YNFKEQ come from the germline V gene. Trimming stripped 6 bases from V and 4 bases from J, with 13 bases between. This CDR3 has 14 residues. The CDR3 DNA is TGTGCCAGCAGTAACCCGGGAGCAAATCAGCCCCAGCATTTT. Residues: CASSNPGANQPQHF.

CDR3 protein: CASSRTSGRPSGELFF. The CDR3 DNA reads as TGTGCCAGCAGCAGGACTAGCGGGAGGCCCTCCGGGGAGCTGTTTTTT. The chain has TRBV11-2 and TRBJ2-2; TRBD2 matches 14 bases. The CDR3 is 16 residues long. Trimming cost V 5 bases and J 6 bases; bases outside gene matches: 5. The V gene's germline CDR1 is SGHAT and CDR2 FQNNGV.

The V and J genes are TRBV9 and TRBJ1-2, with D maybe TRBD1 (5 bases). CDR1 is SGDLS and CDR2 is YYNGEE in the germline V gene. The CDR3 has 15 amino acids. Between the trimmed V and J ends, which lost 4 bases and 6 bases, there was a span of 19 bases. The CDR3 loop reads CASSPRQYSSDGYTF. For the CDR3, the DNA is TGTGCCAGCAGCCCCAGACAGTACTCCTCTGATGGCTACACCTTC.

This clone was detected only a few times. The chain joins TRBV6-1 to TRBJ2-7; possible D gene TRBD1, 6 bases. V was cut by 7 bases and J by 6 bases, with 16 bases left in between. CDR3 length: 13 amino acids. The germline CDR1 and CDR2 sequences are MNHNS and SASEGT. CDR3: CASKLTGSTEQYF. DNA for the CDR3: TGTGCCAGCAAGCTAACAGGGAGTACCGAGCAGTACTTC.

The chain couples TRBV28 to TRBJ1-2; D gene uncertain. The CDR3 length is 13 residues. V dropped 8 bases and J dropped 0 bases, with 10 bases sitting between them. CDR1 MDHEN and CDR2 SYDVKM come from the germline V gene. The CDR3 loop is CASAWAANYGYTF. The CDR3 coding sequence is TGTGCCAGCGCTTGGGCAGCTAACTATGGCTACACCTTC.